The clone carrying this T cell receptor beta chain was detected a few times. Its antigen is as yet unknown. The sample carries other DNA sequences with the same CDR3. The study ran its PCR with 60 Vbeta and 13 Jbeta primers. Assay: immunoSEQ multiplex PCR; the TCRdb copy retains only in-frame clones and omits some. The sample gives 110,000 to 150,000 clones, roughly 80% of which show up once; 4.5% to 6% is in the top ten. These data are taken from a study of cytomegalovirus exposure and HLA in healthy donors. The CDR3 runs to 12 residues. Germline CDR1 and CDR2: SGHDT and YYEEEE. V lost 3 bases to trimming and J lost 3 bases, with 6 bases between them. Study-level results: Accounts indicate the classifier identified cytomegalovirus status with strong specificity and sensitivity. Later work showed greater clonal expansion in HLA-associated TCR beta chains than in equally common others. Most TCRs appeared rarely, but some public TCRs recurred in many donors.

The chain carries TRBV5-6 and TRBJ1-1; D is perhaps TRBD1 (5 bases). Sequencing was performed on PBMCs. The sequence was collected from a male donor in good health and CMV-seronegative. DNA of the CDR3: TGTGCCAGCAGCTGGGGGGACACTGAAGCTTTCTTT. It is translated as CASSWGDTEAFF.